These T cell receptor beta chains were read from a single sample in a study of cytomegalovirus exposure and HLA in healthy donors. Using immunoSEQ multiplex PCR, the repertoire was profiled, and TCRdb retains in-frame clones only, with some absent. The sample has some 150,000 clones, over 60% seen once. Specimen: PBMCs. These receptors were taken from a woman in her forties in good health and CMV-seronegative. Both conserved end residues are part of each CDR3. The order of the fields is V gene, CDR3 protein.

v_call: TRBV28; cdr3_aa: CASRPTGVVEQYF
v_call: TRBV19; cdr3_aa: CAGRQGASTEAFF
v_call: TRBV19; cdr3_aa: CASSIEGGSGELFF
v_call: TRBV10-3; cdr3_aa: CAIEPGLAPTGELFF
v_call: TRBV7-8; cdr3_aa: CASSSPQETQYF
v_call: TRBV19; cdr3_aa: CASSPAGAQGTDTQYF
v_call: TRBV11-2; cdr3_aa: CASSLGSGTGSYEQYF
v_call: TRBV5-6; cdr3_aa: CASNGHTYEQYF
v_call: TRBV30; cdr3_aa: CAWGGLGEQYF
v_call: TRBV6-5; cdr3_aa: CASSLQGASDEQYF
v_call: TRBV5-4; cdr3_aa: CASSLPQGGSYEQYF
v_call: TRBV19; cdr3_aa: CASKSFGSSGNTIYF
v_call: TRBV27; cdr3_aa: CASSDSSSGNTIYF
v_call: TRBV10-3; cdr3_aa: CAISDKGSGDAEAFF
v_call: TRBV30; cdr3_aa: CAWSVETGNSPLHF
v_call: TRBV4-1; cdr3_aa: CASSQDPAGGRYEKLFF
v_call: TRBV5-6; cdr3_aa: CASSFQSQETQYF
v_call: TRBV7-8; cdr3_aa: CASSLEQVSGVGETQYF
v_call: TRBV15; cdr3_aa: CATSRDRKGGEFEAFF
v_call: TRBV5-1; cdr3_aa: CASSLGSGSLLSSYNEQFF
v_call: TRBV6-1; cdr3_aa: CASRTTGESQPQHF
v_call: TRBV4-2; cdr3_aa: CASSQDPLSGGAVNIQYF
v_call: TRBV6-5; cdr3_aa: CASRYSSGGTPYEQYF
v_call: TRBV2; cdr3_aa: CASTEQAPANTGELFF
v_call: TRBV5-1; cdr3_aa: CASNSGNSLSYEQYF
v_call: TRBV15; cdr3_aa: CATSRDSGRGGETQYF
v_call: TRBV6-5; cdr3_aa: CASSYGGNQPQHF